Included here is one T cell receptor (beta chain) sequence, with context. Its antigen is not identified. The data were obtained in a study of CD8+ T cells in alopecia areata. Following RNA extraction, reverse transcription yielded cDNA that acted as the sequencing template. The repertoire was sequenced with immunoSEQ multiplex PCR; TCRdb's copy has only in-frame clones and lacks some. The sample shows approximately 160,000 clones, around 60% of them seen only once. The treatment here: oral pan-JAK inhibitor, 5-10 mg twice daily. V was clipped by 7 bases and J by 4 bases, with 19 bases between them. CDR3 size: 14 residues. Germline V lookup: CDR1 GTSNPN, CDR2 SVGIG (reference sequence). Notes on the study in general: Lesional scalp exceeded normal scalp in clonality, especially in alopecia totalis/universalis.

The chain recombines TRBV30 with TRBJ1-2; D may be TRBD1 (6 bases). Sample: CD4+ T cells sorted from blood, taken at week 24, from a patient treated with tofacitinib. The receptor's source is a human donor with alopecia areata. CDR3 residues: CASGRRGGAYGYTF. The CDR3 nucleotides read TGTGCCTCCGGTCGACGGGGGGGCGCCTATGGCTACACCTTC.